This TCR beta chain derives from a study of cytomegalovirus exposure and HLA in healthy donors. The CDR3 is made up of 15 amino acids. From germline, CDR1 is SGHVS and CDR2 FQNEAQ. Trimming cost V 6 bases and J 0 bases, with 12 bases left between them. The PCR was carried out with 60 Vbeta primers and 13 Jbeta primers. Clones were sequenced by immunoSEQ multiplex PCR, and TCRdb holds only the in-frame ones, with some missing. This sample's clone table lists around 70,000 clones. V and J are TRBV7-8 and TRBJ1-3; the D gene is possibly TRBD1 (6 bases). The sample comprised PBMCs. This sequence was found in a woman between 40 and 50 years old in good health and CMV-seropositive. The CDR3: CASRDSHLSGNTIYF. CDR3 in DNA: TGTGCCAGCAGGGACAGCCACCTCTCTGGAAACACCATATATTTT.